These T cell receptor beta chains were read from a single sample in a study of T cell clusters in autoimmune cytopenias. For each CDR3 protein, TCRdb gives one entry from its re-call of the multiplex PCR reads, without DNA. This repertoire comprises about 2,000 distinct CDR3 sequences; its ten largest clones make up roughly 6.2%. The sequencing input was peripheral blood. The receptors stem from a human donor with an autoimmune cytopenia or autoimmune hepatitis (not recorded which). CDR3s include the opening cysteine and the closing phenylalanine or tryptophan. Clone size is stated in some rows and not others, as once, few, many or a class when expanded.

j_call	v_call	clone_size	cdr3_aa
TRBJ1-5	TRBV28	NA	CASREQQGYQPQHF
TRBJ2-3	TRBV12-3/TRBV12-4	medium-sized	CASSLRQGTDTQYF
TRBJ1-2	TRBV27	medium-sized	CASSFTGGGGYTF
TRBJ1-2	TRBV19	medium-sized	CASSSTGGGGYGYTF
TRBJ1-2	TRBV20-1	NA	CSAPLGSGYTF
TRBJ2-1	TRBV6-5	large	CASSLTSGEFNEQFF
TRBJ2-4	TRBV30	medium-sized	CAWSVKLVGGGIQYF
TRBJ2-5	TRBV7-2	medium-sized	CASSLEMFQETQYF
TRBJ2-7	TRBV19	medium-sized	CASSIIPLRESYEQYF
TRBJ2-7	TRBV29-1	medium-sized	CSVVPRDTFYEQYF
TRBJ2-2	TRBV20-1	NA	CSARPFTGVNTGELFF
TRBJ2-3	TRBV18	medium-sized	CASSDLHHTDTQYF
TRBJ2-2	TRBV29-1	large	CSARQTNTGELFF
TRBJ2-1	TRBV11-2	medium-sized	CASSHQRGHFHNEQFF
TRBJ2-7	TRBV30	medium-sized	CAWSGQGSGEQYF
TRBJ2-1	TRBV29-1	NA	CSAGLAGVSEQFF
TRBJ1-6	TRBV14	medium-sized	CASSQEGEMALHF
TRBJ1-1	TRBV30	medium-sized	CAWTPDVKTEAFF
TRBJ2-2	TRBV7-9	medium-sized	CASSRDRDTGELFF
TRBJ2-7	TRBV19	medium-sized	CASSIDSEDEQYF
TRBJ1-3	TRBV5-5	medium-sized	CASSLAEGGASGNTIYF
TRBJ1-4	TRBV7-9	NA	CASRSDGGEKLFF
TRBJ1-5	TRBV12-3/TRBV12-4	medium-sized	CASSPSGDQPQHF
TRBJ2-7	TRBV29-1	large	CSVEIGWGGRREQYF
TRBJ2-3	TRBV10-3	medium-sized	CAIGLQGASTDTQYF
TRBJ2-4	TRBV2	NA	CASITNGKGLGKNIQYF
TRBJ1-3	TRBV12-3/TRBV12-4	medium-sized	CASSLPQGKTGNTIYF
TRBJ2-7	TRBV29-1	NA	CSVESASSAGYEQYF
TRBJ2-1	TRBV6-5	medium-sized	CASSYQLAGGIYNEQFF
TRBJ1-6	TRBV19	large	CASSIVFRSDASPLHF
TRBJ2-5	TRBV6-5	large	CASSYSGAQYF
TRBJ1-3	TRBV29-1	large	CSVRGWAGNTIYF
TRBJ2-2	TRBV7-9	medium-sized	CASSLLRENTGELFF
TRBJ1-2	TRBV20-1	NA	CSAAGKDAYDYGYTF
TRBJ2-5	TRBV29-1	large	CSVRLAGVRTETQYF
TRBJ1-6	TRBV6-4	NA	CASSHLGLDNSPLHF